Below are 20 T cell receptor beta chains sequenced from a single sample in a study of blood T cell repertoires in COVID-19. Data came from immunoSEQ multiplex PCR; TCRdb stores just in-frame clones and leaves some out. The table records roughly 500,000 clones, more than 85% of them present only once. The material sequenced was PBMCs or T cells enriched from blood (not recorded which). These receptor sequences come from a woman aged 60-75 years who had recovered from COVID-19.

This clone was observed a few times. The chain employs TRBV29-1 and TRBJ1-2; D unresolved. Trimming took off 7 bases at V and 1 base at J, with 13 bases between the two ends. The CDR3 has 13 amino acids. From germline, CDR1 is SQVTM and CDR2 ANQGSEA. The CDR3 bases are TGCAGCGCTCAGCCCGGGAGTAACTATGGCTACACCTTC. It yields the protein CSAQPGSNYGYTF.

The chain recombines TRBV5-1 with TRBJ2-2; D perhaps matches TRBD1 (6 bases). CDR1 SGHRS and CDR2 YFSETQ come from the germline V gene. The ends were cut back, 4 bases at V and 2 bases at J, with 15 bases in the middle. The CDR3 runs 16 residues. The CDR3, as DNA: TGCGCCAGCAGCCACCAACAGGGCGTAAACACCGGGGAGCTGTTTTTT. This translates into CASSHQQGVNTGELFF.

The gene calls are TRBV18 and TRBJ2-5, with TRBD1 matching 10 bases. Per the germline V gene, CDR1 is KGHSH and CDR2 is LQKENI. After removal of 4 bases from V and 2 bases from J, the junction contained 4 bases not matched to a gene. The CDR3 totals 15 residues. CDR3 residues: CASSHRDRGQETQYF. CDR3 sequence (DNA): TGTGCCAGCTCACACCGGGACAGGGGTCAAGAGACCCAGTACTTC.

CDR3 protein: CASSYGAVDYEQYF. The CDR3 DNA is TGTGCCAGCAGTTACGGGGCAGTGGACTACGAGCAGTACTTC. The genes are TRBV6-5 and TRBJ2-7; a possible D gene is TRBD1 (5 bases). The CDR3 contains 14 residues. The germline V gene encodes CDR1 MNHEY and CDR2 SVGAGI. V was trimmed by 2 bases and J by 3 bases, leaving 11 bases between them.

This clone was counted once. The chain joins TRBV10-3 to TRBJ2-7, with TRBD1 matching 12 bases. From germline, CDR1 is ENHRY and CDR2 SYGVKD. The CDR3 is 14 residues long. The V segment lost 3 bases and the J segment 8 bases; nucleotides outside the gene matches: 5. CDR3 sequence (DNA): TGTGCCATCAGTGAAGGGACAGGGGGCACCAAGCAGTACTTC. Amino acids: CAISEGTGGTKQYF.

This chain uses TRBV25-1 with TRBJ2-7; TRBD2 is a possible D gene (6 bases). The germline V and J ends were trimmed by 11 bases and 3 bases, with 17 bases remaining between them. The CDR3 runs 13 residues. CDR1 and CDR2 (germline): MGHDK, SYGVNS. The DNA of the CDR3 is TGTGCCGGGAGGCAGGCCAAAGGCTACGAGCAGTACTTC. It is translated as CAGRQAKGYEQYF.

The chain uses TRBV19 and TRBJ1-6; possible D gene TRBD1, 5 bases. V lost 4 bases, J lost 5 bases, and 21 bases lay in between. Germline-derived CDR1 and CDR2 are LNHDA and SQIVND (reference sequence). The CDR3 runs 18 residues. The CDR3 DNA follows: TGTGCCAGTAGTAAACTTCAGGGTGAGGTATCGGATAATTCACCCCTCCACTTT. As protein: CASSKLQGEVSDNSPLHF.

The V call is TRBV2, the J call TRBJ1-5; tentatively, D is TRBD1 (6 bases). The CDR3 extends over 13 amino acids. V was pared by 5 bases and J by 5 bases, with 10 bases between. Germline V lookup: CDR1 SNHLY, CDR2 FYNNEI. The DNA for the CDR3 is TGTGCCAGCAGTCGGGACAATGATCAGCCCCAGCATTTT. Protein product: CASSRDNDQPQHF.

The chain uses TRBV3-1 (or the pseudogene TRBV3-2) and TRBJ1-2; tentative D call: TRBD1 (5 bases). V shed 1 base and J shed 7 bases, with 16 bases lying between them. CDR3 length equals 15 residues. Germline V gene sequence: CDR1 LGHDT, CDR2 YNNKEL (reference sequence). CDR3 region: CASSQGRGGSGGYTF. The CDR3 nucleotides read TGTGCCAGCAGCCAAGGCCGGGGGGGGAGTGGTGGCTACACCTTC.

This sequence joins TRBV7-9 and TRBJ1-1, with D possibly being TRBD1 (6 bases). Germline loops: CDR1 SEHNR, CDR2 FQNEAQ (reference sequence). This CDR3 is 14 amino acids long. Trimming removed 4 bases from V and 5 bases from J, with 14 bases in between. CDR3 bases: TGTGCCAGCAGCTCCTCGGGACATCGGACTGAAGCTTTCTTT. Its protein is CASSSSGHRTEAFF.

The chain employs TRBV6-5 and TRBJ2-7, with D perhaps TRBD2 (5 bases). CDR3 length: 15 residues. V gave up 7 bases and J gave up 1 base, with 17 bases separating them. Germline V lookup: CDR1 MNHEY, CDR2 SVGAGI. The CDR3 spells CASTPARGPSYEQYV. The CDR3 coding sequence is TGTGCCAGCACCCCGGCGCGAGGGCCGTCCTACGAGCAGTACGTC.

The rearrangement links TRBV7-2 to TRBJ1-4; D is perhaps TRBD1 (6 bases). CDR3 size: 16 residues. V lost 5 bases and J lost 5, with 18 bases in between. Looked up from germline, CDR1 is SGHTA and CDR2 is FQGNSA. The CDR3 reads CASSGTLVGKNEKLFF. CDR3 coding DNA: TGTGCCAGCAGCGGGACACTCGTAGGAAAGAATGAAAAACTGTTTTTT. Using reference TRBV7-2 and TRBJ1-4 for the parts outside the CDR3, the full variable domain is GAGVSQSPSNKVTEKGKDVELRCDPISGHTALYWYRQSLGQGLEFLIYFQGNSAPDKSGLPSDRFSAERTGGSVSTLTIQRTQQEDSAVYLCASSGTLVGKNEKLFFGSGTQLSVL.

The V and J genes are TRBV19 and TRBJ2-1; 9 nucleotides agree with TRBD2. The germline V gene has CDR1 LNHDA and CDR2 SQIVND (reference sequence). The CDR3 contains 14 residues. V trimming: 8 bases; J trimming: 7 bases; junction bases outside the gene matches: 9. This chain's CDR3 is CASRSAGGVNEQFF. The CDR3 DNA follows: TGTGCCAGTCGGTCCGCGGGGGGGGTGAATGAGCAGTTCTTC.

The chain recombines TRBV6-5 with TRBJ1-6; 7 bases agree with TRBD1. Germline trimming cut 3 bases from V and 10 bases from J; bases unmatched to any gene: 3. CDR1 is MNHEY and CDR2 is SVGAGI in the germline V gene. CDR3 size: 13 residues. CDR3 bases: TGTGCCAGCAGTTATTACAGGGGATCACCCCTCCACTTT. Translated: CASSYYRGSPLHF.

The chain has TRBV2 and TRBJ1-2, with 7 bases lining up with TRBD1. J lost 0 bases, V lost 6 bases, and 10 bases had no gene match. This CDR3 comprises 16 residues. Per the germline V gene, CDR1 is SNHLY and CDR2 is FYNNEI. CDR3 protein: CASRAGSGQTNYGYTF. Here the CDR3 DNA reads TGTGCCAGCAGGGCCGGGTCGGGACAGACTAACTATGGCTACACCTTC.

V usage is TRBV19 and J usage is TRBJ1-2; no clear D gene. This CDR3 spans 13 amino acids. Trimming removed 4 bases from V and 4 bases from J, with 10 bases in between. Germline CDR1 reads LNHDA; CDR2 reads SQIVND (reference sequence). The CDR3 region is CASSNNRAYGYTF. The CDR3 DNA is TGTGCCAGTAGTAATAACAGAGCCTATGGCTACACCTTC. Supplemented by reference TRBV19 and TRBJ1-2, the full variable domain reads DGGITQSPKYLFRKEGQNVTLSCEQNLNHDAMYWYRQDPGQGLRLIYYSQIVNDFQKGDIAEGYSVSREKKESFPLTVTSAQKNPTAFYLCASSNNRAYGYTFGSGTRLTVV.

The rearrangement links TRBV2 to TRBJ2-3; TRBD2 is a possible D gene (6 bases). Trimming took off 0 bases at V and 2 bases at J, with 9 bases between the two ends. CDR1 is SNHLY, CDR2 FYNNEI, per germline. This CDR3 is 15 amino acids long. CDR3 sequence: CASSEASGYTDTQYF. The CDR3, as DNA: TGTGCCAGCAGTGAAGCTAGCGGCTACACAGATACGCAGTATTTT.

J is TRBJ2-5 and V is TRBV7-9, with D uncertain. The CDR3 length is 15 residues. Germline CDR1 SEHNR, CDR2 FQNEAQ (reference sequence). Trimming stripped 0 bases from V and 2 bases from J, with 10 bases between. CDR3 amino acids: CASSLASGSQETQYF. The CDR3 DNA reads TGTGCCAGCAGCTTAGCGTCGGGTTCACAAGAGACCCAGTACTTC.

This rearrangement joins TRBV28 to TRBJ1-1, with 7 positions matching TRBD1. The germline CDR1 and CDR2 sequences are MDHEN and SYDVKM. V lost 6 bases and J lost 8; bases outside the gene matches: 12. The CDR3 is 14 amino acids. CDR3 region: CASRAGTERREAFF. For the CDR3, the DNA is TGTGCCAGCAGGGCCGGGACAGAGAGGCGCGAAGCTTTCTTT.

V is TRBV24-1 and J is TRBJ2-3; 9 nucleotides line up with TRBD1. Germline CDR1 reads KGHDR; CDR2 reads SFDVKD. The CDR3 loop spans 13 amino acids. The V gene end was trimmed by 6 bases and the J gene end by 5 bases; junction bases not matched to a gene: 2. The CDR3 reads CATSWTGEDTQYF. The CDR3 coding sequence is TGTGCCACCAGTTGGACAGGGGAAGATACGCAGTATTTT.